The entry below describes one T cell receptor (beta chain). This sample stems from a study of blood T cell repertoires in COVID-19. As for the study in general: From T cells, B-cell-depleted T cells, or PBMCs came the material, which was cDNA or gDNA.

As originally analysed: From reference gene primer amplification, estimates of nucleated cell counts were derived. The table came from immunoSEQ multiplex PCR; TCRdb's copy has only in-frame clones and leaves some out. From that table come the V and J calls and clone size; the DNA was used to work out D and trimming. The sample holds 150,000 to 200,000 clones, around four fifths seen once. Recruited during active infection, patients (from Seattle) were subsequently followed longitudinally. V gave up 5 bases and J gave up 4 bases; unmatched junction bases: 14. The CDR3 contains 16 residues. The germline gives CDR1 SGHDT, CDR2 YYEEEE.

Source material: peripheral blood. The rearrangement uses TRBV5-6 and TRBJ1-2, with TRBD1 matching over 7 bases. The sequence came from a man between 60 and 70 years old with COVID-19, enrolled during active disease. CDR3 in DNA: TGTGCCAGCAGTATTTATACGACAGGGCCAATCTATGGCTACACCTTC. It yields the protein CASSIYTTGPIYGYTF.